Here is one T cell receptor beta chain with its context. Its specificity is unknown. The record originates from a study of shared clonotypes between healthy human individuals. Regarding the study as a whole: Blood was the sole source, and tissue repertoires probably differ. Sharing across four donors was highest in naive CD4 (roughly 5%) and lowest in memory CD8 (0.4%). Naive subsets usually exceeded memory subsets in estimated richness.

It was 200 to 250 ng DNA, about 30,000 T cell genomes, that sorted-subset replicate PCRs used. TCRdb keeps only in-frame clones here, not all; method: immunoSEQ multiplex PCR. Of about 2.1 million clones listed, 90% to 95% are singletons. Naive CD8 cells, CD45RO-negative and positively selected for CCR7, excluded terminally differentiated effector memory CD45RA+ cells. Trimming took 5 bases from V and 5 from J; bases not matched to a gene: 8. The CDR3 is 15 amino acids. CDR1 SEHNR and CDR2 FQNEAQ come from the germline V gene (reference sequence). The source material was naive CD8+ T cells from PBMCs. The V and J genes are TRBV7-9 and TRBJ2-1; 8 nucleotides line up with TRBD1. This sequence originates from a man aged 18 to 29 in good health. Some clones in this sample may be carry-over from other donors' samples. Written as DNA, the CDR3 is TGTGCCAGCAGCCCAAGGCAGGGGGCGAACAATGAGCAGTTCTTC. It translates to CASSPRQGANNEQFF.